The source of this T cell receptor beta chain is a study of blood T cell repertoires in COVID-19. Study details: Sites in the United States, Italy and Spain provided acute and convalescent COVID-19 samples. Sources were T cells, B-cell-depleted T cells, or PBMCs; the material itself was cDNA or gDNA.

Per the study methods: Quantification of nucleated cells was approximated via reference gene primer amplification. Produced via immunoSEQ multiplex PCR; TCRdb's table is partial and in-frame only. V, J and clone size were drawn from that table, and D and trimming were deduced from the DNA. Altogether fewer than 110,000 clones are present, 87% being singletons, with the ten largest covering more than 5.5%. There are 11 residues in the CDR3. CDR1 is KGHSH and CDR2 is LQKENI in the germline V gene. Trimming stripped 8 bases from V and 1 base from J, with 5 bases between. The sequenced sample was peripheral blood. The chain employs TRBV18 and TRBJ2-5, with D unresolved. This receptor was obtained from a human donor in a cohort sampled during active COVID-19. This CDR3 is CASTSQETQYF. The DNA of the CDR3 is TGTGCCAGCACATCCCAAGAGACCCAGTACTTC. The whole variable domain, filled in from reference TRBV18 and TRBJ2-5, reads NAGVMQNPRHLVRRRGQEARLRCSPMKGHSHVYWYRQLPEEGLKFMVYLQKENIIDESGMPKERFSAEFPKEGPSILRIQQVVRGDSAAYFCASTSQETQYFGPGTRLLVL.